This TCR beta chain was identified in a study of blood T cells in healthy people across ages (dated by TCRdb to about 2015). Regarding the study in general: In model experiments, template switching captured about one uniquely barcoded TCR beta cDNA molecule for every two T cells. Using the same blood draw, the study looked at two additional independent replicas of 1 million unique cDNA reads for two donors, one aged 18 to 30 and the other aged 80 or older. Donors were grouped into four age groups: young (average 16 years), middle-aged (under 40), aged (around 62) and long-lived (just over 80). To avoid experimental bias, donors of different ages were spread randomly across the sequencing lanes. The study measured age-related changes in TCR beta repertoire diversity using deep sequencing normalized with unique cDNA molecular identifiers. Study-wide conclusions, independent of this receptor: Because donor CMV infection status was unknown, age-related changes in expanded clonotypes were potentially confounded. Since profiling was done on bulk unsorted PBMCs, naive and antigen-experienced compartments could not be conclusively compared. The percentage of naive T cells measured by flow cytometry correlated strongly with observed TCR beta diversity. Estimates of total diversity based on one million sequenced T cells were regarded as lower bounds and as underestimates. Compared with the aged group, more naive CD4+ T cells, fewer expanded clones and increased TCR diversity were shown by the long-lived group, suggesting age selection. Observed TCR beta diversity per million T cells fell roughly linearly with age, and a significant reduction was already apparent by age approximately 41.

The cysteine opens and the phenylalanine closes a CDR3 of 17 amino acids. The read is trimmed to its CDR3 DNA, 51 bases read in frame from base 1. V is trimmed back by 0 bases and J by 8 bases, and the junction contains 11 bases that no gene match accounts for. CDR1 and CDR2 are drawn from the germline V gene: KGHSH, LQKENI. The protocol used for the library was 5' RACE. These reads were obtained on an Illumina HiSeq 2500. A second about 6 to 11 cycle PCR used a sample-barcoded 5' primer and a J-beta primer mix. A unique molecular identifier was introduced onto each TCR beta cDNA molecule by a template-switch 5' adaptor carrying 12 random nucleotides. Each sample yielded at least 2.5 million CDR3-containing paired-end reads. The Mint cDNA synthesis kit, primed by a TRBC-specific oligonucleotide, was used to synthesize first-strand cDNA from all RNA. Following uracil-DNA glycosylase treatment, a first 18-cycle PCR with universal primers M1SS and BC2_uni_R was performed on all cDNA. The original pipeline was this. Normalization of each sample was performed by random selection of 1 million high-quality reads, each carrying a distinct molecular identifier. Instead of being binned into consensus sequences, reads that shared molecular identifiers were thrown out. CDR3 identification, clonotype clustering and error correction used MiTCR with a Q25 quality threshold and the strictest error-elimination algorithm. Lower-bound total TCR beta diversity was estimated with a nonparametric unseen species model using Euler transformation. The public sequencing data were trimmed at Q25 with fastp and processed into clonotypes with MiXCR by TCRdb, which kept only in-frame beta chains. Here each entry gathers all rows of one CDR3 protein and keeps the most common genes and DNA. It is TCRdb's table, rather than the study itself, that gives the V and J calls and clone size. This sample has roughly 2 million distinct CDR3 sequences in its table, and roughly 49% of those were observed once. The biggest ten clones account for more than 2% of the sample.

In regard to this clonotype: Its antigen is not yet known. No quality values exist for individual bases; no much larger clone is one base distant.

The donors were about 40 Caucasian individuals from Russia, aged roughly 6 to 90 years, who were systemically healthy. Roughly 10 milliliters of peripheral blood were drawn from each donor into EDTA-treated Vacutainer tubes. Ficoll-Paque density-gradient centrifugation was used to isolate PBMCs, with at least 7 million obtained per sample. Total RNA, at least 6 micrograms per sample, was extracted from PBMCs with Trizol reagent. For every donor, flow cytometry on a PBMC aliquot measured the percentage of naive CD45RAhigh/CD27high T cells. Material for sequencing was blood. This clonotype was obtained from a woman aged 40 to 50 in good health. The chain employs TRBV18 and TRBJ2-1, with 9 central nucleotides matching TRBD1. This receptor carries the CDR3 CASSPPSPGTGIDEQFF. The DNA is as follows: TGTGCCAGCTCACCACCGAGTCCCGGGACAGGGATCGATGAGCAGTTCTTC.